This record looks at one T cell receptor (beta chain) sequence and its context. One end of the junction fails to match germline, which may point to a read error. This sample was included in a study of tumor and adjacent non-tumor tissue in lung cancer. Three rounds of nested PCR, following a modified ARM-PCR protocol, produced the TCRbeta library. MiXCR, applied by TCRdb to the multiplex PCR reads, yields one record per CDR3 protein. The table includes 98,000 or so distinct CDR3 sequences, more than 80% detected once. This CDR3 contains 14 residues. The germline CDR1 and CDR2 sequences are DFQATT and SNEGSKA (reference sequence). The template was RNA from unsorted bulk tissue. Distant lung tissue was collected more than 3 cm away from the tumor edge.

The source is a man in his 60s with small cell lung cancer. This chain connects TRBV20-1 to TRBJ2-3; D not certain. Sequenced input: distant non-tumor lung tissue. The CDR3 sequence: CSARAIKGTDMQYF. As DNA, the CDR3 is TGCAGTGCTAGAGCCATTAAGGGCACAGATATGCAGTATTTT.